The TCR beta chain under discussion was sequenced for a study of CD8+CD57+ T cells in acquired aplastic anemia. Study context: DNA per sorted CD4+ or CD8+ sample ranged roughly 0.19 to 30 ug, averaging around 3 ug. Study-wide results and caveats: Researchers reported that CD8+ Simpson's diversity was not significantly different in patients versus controls. Patients and controls turned out to have 25 to 30 CD8+ CDR3 sequences in common.

The study profiled TCR beta VDJ and CDR3 using genomic DNA as template. TCRdb reprocessed the reads with MiXCR, giving one entry per CDR3 protein. The sample consists of some 150,000 distinct CDR3 sequences, 71% of them appearing once. Remarks on this clonotype: Its target is not known.

J gave up 9 bases and V 5 bases, and 22 bases lay outside the gene matches. Germline CDR1 reads SEHNR; CDR2 reads FQNEAQ (reference sequence). The CDR3 covers 19 residues. Patients sequenced had flow cytometry evidence of CD8+CD57+ cell expansion. There were no patients without severe acquired aplastic anemia. The V call is TRBV7-9, the J call TRBJ1-6; 7 bases align to TRBD1. The clonotype originates from a human donor with aplastic anemia. Sequences were obtained from sorted CD4+, CD8+, or CD8+CD57+ T cells (not recorded which) from PBMCs. The CDR3 reads CASSRTPERAGTALSPLHF. As DNA, the CDR3 is TGTGCCAGCAGCCGAACCCCCGAAAGAGCCGGGACAGCGCTTTCACCCCTCCACTTT.